These 30 T cell receptor beta chains were all obtained from the same sample, sequenced in a study of T cells in Graves' hyperthyroidism and ophthalmopathy. From RNA transcripts, TCR beta CDR3 regions were amplified. The TCR CDR3 was amplified in a first-round RT-PCR using the HTBI primer set. In TCRdb, the multiplex PCR reads were re-called with MiXCR into one record per CDR3 protein. Of about 560,000 distinct CDR3 sequences in the sample, around 16% are singletons; the top ten hold approximately 7%. Sequencing input: blood. The origin of the receptors is a woman between 25 and 40 years old with Graves' hyperthyroidism.

This clonotype was detected ten times or more. The chain links TRBV5-5 to TRBJ2-7, with a tentative D call TRBD2 (6 bases). V gave up 0 bases and J gave up 0 bases, with 13 bases separating them. The germline V gene encodes CDR1 SGHKS and CDR2 YYEKEE (reference sequence). The CDR3 runs 16 residues. The DNA of the CDR3 is TGTGCCAGCAGCTTGGTGGGACTTCCGAGCTCCTACGAGCAGTACTTC. It codes for CASSLVGLPSSYEQYF.

The rearrangement joins TRBV6-1 to TRBJ1-2; 7 bases fit TRBD1. V trimming: 7 bases; J trimming: 3 bases; junction bases outside the gene matches: 5. The germline gives CDR1 MNHNS, CDR2 SASEGT. CDR3 length: 13 amino acids. The CDR3 loop is CASTDDRDYGYTF. The CDR3 DNA follows: TGTGCCAGCACTGATGACAGGGACTATGGCTACACCTTC.

This clonotype occurred many times. The chain has TRBV20-1 and TRBJ2-7, with 13 bases matching TRBD2. Germline V gives CDR1 DFQATT, CDR2 SNEGSKA (reference sequence). J lost 6 bases, V lost 0 bases, and 5 bases had no gene match. The CDR3 totals 15 residues. CDR3 in amino acids: CSAREGTSGTPEQYF. CDR3 DNA sequence: TGCAGTGCTAGAGAGGGGACTAGCGGGACCCCCGAGCAGTACTTC.

CDR3 in DNA: TGCAGCCTGGACAGGCAAGAGACCCAGTACTTC. Translation gives CSLDRQETQYF. This chain uses TRBV20-1 with TRBJ2-5; 7 bases are a match to TRBD1. From germline, CDR1 is DFQATT and CDR2 SNEGSKA (reference sequence). The CDR3 length is 11 residues.

This clonotype was recorded at least ten times. The chain employs TRBV28 and TRBJ2-3; 9 positions match TRBD1. Trimming took 5 bases from V and 7 from J; bases not matched to a gene: 10. CDR1 and CDR2 from the germline V gene are MDHEN and SYDVKM. The CDR3 covers 15 residues. The CDR3 loop reads CASSLLTGGIYTQYF. The CDR3 bases are TGTGCCAGCAGTCTACTAACAGGGGGCATTTATACGCAGTATTTT.

V usage is TRBV20-1 and J usage is TRBJ2-4; either TRBD1 or TRBD2 may supply D (5 bases each). CDR1 DFQATT and CDR2 SNEGSKA come from the germline V gene (reference sequence). CDR3 size: 16 residues. Trimming took 0 bases from V and 1 from J, leaving 13 bases between them. The CDR3 nucleotides read TGCAGTGCTAGAGATGAGCGGAGACAGGCCAAAAACATTCAGTACTTC. Translation gives CSARDERRQAKNIQYF.

This chain links TRBV10-3 with TRBJ2-5; no reliable D call. CDR1 is ENHRY and CDR2 is SYGVKD in the germline V gene. The CDR3 is 11 residues long. V lost 11 bases to trimming and J lost 0 bases, with 7 bases between them. Here the CDR3 DNA reads TGTGCCTCAAAAAACCAAGAGACCCAGTACTTC. Translation: CASKNQETQYF.

This clonotype was counted many times. This rearrangement joins TRBV27 to TRBJ2-5; TRBD1 agrees at 8 bases. The CDR3 spans 16 residues. V shed 0 bases and J 4 bases; nucleotides not matched to a gene: 7. Germline CDR1 MNHEY, CDR2 SMNVEV (reference sequence). This CDR3 is CASSLSPDRAGETQYF. In DNA, the CDR3 is TGTGCCAGCAGTTTATCCCCGGACAGGGCGGGAGAGACCCAGTACTTC.

The table lists this clonotype with many counts. This chain links TRBV12-5 with TRBJ2-2; 7 bases agree with TRBD1. Trimming removed 1 base from V and 0 bases from J; junction bases left unmatched: 5. The CDR3 contains 17 residues. Germline CDR1 LGHNT, CDR2 FRNRAP. CDR3: CASGLAAGTANTGELFF. The CDR3 DNA sequence: TGTGCTAGTGGTTTGGCCGCCGGGACAGCGAACACCGGGGAGCTGTTTTTT.

The chain carries TRBV7-2 and TRBJ2-3; the D call may be TRBD1 or TRBD2 (6 bases each). CDR1 is SGHTA and CDR2 is FQGNSA in the germline V gene. Between the trimmed V and J ends, which lost 1 base and 4 bases, there was a span of 15 bases. The CDR3 totals 16 residues. The CDR3 region has the DNA TGTGCCAGCAGCTTAGTAGGGGGGCCCAGGTCAGATACGCAGTATTTT. It yields the protein CASSLVGGPRSDTQYF.

This clonotype occurred many times. V usage is TRBV20-1 and J usage is TRBJ1-6, with 10 bases lining up with TRBD1. This CDR3 has 14 amino acids. J gave up 4 bases and V 5 bases, and 2 bases lay outside the gene matches. CDR1 and CDR2 from the germline V gene are DFQATT and SNEGSKA (reference sequence). The CDR3, as DNA: TGCAGTGCTGGGACAGGGGAATATAATTCACCCCTCCACTTT. Translating gives CSAGTGEYNSPLHF.

This clonotype has a count of ten or more. The V and J genes are TRBV7-3 and TRBJ2-5; TRBD2 matches at 14 bases. Germline CDR1 reads SGHTA; CDR2 reads FQGTGA. The J segment lost 4 bases and the V segment lost 5 bases, leaving 6 bases of the junction unmatched. This CDR3 has 16 residues. CDR3 nucleotide sequence: TGTGCCAGCAGCCCCCGGGGACTAGCGGGAGTAGAGACCCAGTACTTC. Amino acids: CASSPRGLAGVETQYF.

This clonotype was counted ten times or more. The chain couples TRBV7-9 to TRBJ2-7; 13 positions match TRBD2. CDR3 size: 17 residues. The germline gives CDR1 SEHNR, CDR2 FQNEAQ (reference sequence). V lost 5 bases to trimming and J lost 0 bases; unmatched junction nucleotides: 7. DNA of the CDR3: TGTGCCAGCAGCCAGGGACTAGCGGGATCTAGCTCCTACGAGCAGTACTTC. Residues: CASSQGLAGSSSYEQYF.

This clonotype was seen at least ten times. This chain uses TRBV20-1 with TRBJ2-3; tentatively, D is TRBD1 or TRBD2 (5 bases each). This CDR3 is 15 amino acids long. V was trimmed by 0 bases and J by 1 base, leaving 11 bases between them. Germline V gives CDR1 DFQATT, CDR2 SNEGSKA (reference sequence). This chain's CDR3 is CSAREARGRTDTQYF. Here the CDR3 DNA reads TGCAGTGCTAGAGAGGCAAGGGGACGCACAGATACGCAGTATTTT.

This clonotype was detected a few times. The chain uses TRBV15 and TRBJ1-1; no firm D call. With 3 bases removed from V and 7 bases from J, the gap between germline ends came to 15 bases. Per the germline V gene, CDR1 is LNHNV and CDR2 is YYDKDF (reference sequence). This CDR3 region has 14 residues. CDR3 nucleotide sequence: TGTGCCACCAGCAGTACACGCGACGAGTATGAAGCTTTCTTT. It specifies CATSSTRDEYEAFF.

This chain links TRBV28 with TRBJ2-1, with 8 nucleotides matching TRBD2. V dropped 5 bases and J dropped 3; count of bases not matched to a gene: 15. CDR1 and CDR2 (germline): MDHEN, SYDVKM. The CDR3 has 18 amino acids. The CDR3 nucleotides are TGTGCCAGCAGTCCAAATCGACCAGCGGGGGAACTCTACAATGAGCAGTTCTTC. It yields the protein CASSPNRPAGELYNEQFF.

The sample holds a few counts of this clonotype. The CDR3 sequence is CASSRGFLYEQYF. CDR3 sequence (DNA): TGTGCCAGCAGTCGGGGGTTCTTATACGAGCAGTACTTC. The chain is built from TRBV6-1 and TRBJ2-7, with D possibly matching TRBD2 (6 bases). Per germline, CDR1 MNHNS and CDR2 SASEGT. The V end lost 5 bases, the J end lost 4 bases, and 12 bases lay between the germline ends. The CDR3 totals 13 residues.

This clonotype is judged medium-sized. The chain couples TRBV11-2 to TRBJ2-3; D not resolved. The germline V gene has CDR1 SGHAT and CDR2 FQNNGV. Trimming cost V 5 bases and J 1 base, with 10 bases left between them. The CDR3 runs to 14 residues. The CDR3 loop reads CASSPEYGTDTQYF. CDR3 nucleotide sequence: TGTGCCAGCAGCCCCGAATACGGCACAGATACGCAGTATTTT.

The chain combines TRBV27 with TRBJ1-6; a weak D match, TRBD1 (5 bases). This CDR3 comprises 16 residues. V was shortened by 6 bases and J by 0 bases, with 12 bases between the two germline ends. Germline lookup yields CDR1 MNHEY and CDR2 SMNVEV (reference sequence). The CDR3 sequence is CASSRDVSSYNSPLHF. CDR3 in DNA: TGTGCCAGCAGCCGGGACGTAAGCTCCTATAATTCACCCCTCCACTTT.

As concerns this clonotype: A much larger clone differs by one base, so this may be a read error. The rearrangement links TRBV7-6 to TRBJ2-3; unclear D gene. The CDR3 is 12 residues long. Germline V CDR1 and CDR2: SGHVS, FNYEAQ. Trimming took 5 bases from V and 7 from J, leaving 10 bases between them. In DNA, the CDR3 is TGTGCCAGCAGCCCCGACTGGTATACGCAGTATTTT. This gives the protein CASSPDWYTQYF.

This clonotype was seen at least ten times. The chain carries TRBV20-1 and TRBJ1-2; weak D call: TRBD1 (6 bases). The germline gives CDR1 DFQATT, CDR2 SNEGSKA (reference sequence). V lost 1 base and J lost 2, with 20 bases in between. This CDR3 contains 17 residues. CDR3 protein: CSARASPQGTSNYGYTF. The CDR3 DNA is TGCAGTGCTAGAGCCTCTCCCCAGGGGACCTCAAACTATGGCTACACCTTC.

This clonotype was counted a few times. The rearrangement uses TRBV10-3 and TRBJ2-2, with a possible D match to TRBD2 (6 bases). Trimming left V 0 bases short and J 1 base short, with 9 bases between. The CDR3 loop spans 16 amino acids. Germline V gives CDR1 ENHRY, CDR2 SYGVKD. CDR3 sequence (DNA): TGTGCCATCAGTGAGTCCGGGGGTCTGAACACCGGGGAGCTGTTTTTT. Translating gives CAISESGGLNTGELFF.

The rearrangement links TRBV29-1 to TRBJ2-1; D unclear. V was pared by 0 bases and J by 6 bases, with 6 bases between. Per germline, CDR1 SQVTM and CDR2 ANQGSEA. The CDR3 is 12 amino acids. The CDR3, as DNA: TGCAGCGTTGAAGATGGAGTCAATGAGCAGTTCTTC. It is translated as CSVEDGVNEQFF.

This clonotype has a count of ten or more. The J gene is TRBJ2-2, the V gene TRBV7-9; tentative D call: TRBD1 (6 bases). The V gene lost 2 bases and the J gene lost 1 base, with 11 bases spanning the gap. This CDR3 comprises 16 residues. Germline V lookup: CDR1 SEHNR, CDR2 FQNEAQ (reference sequence). The DNA for the CDR3 is TGTGCCAGCAGCTTAATAGGGACAAGGAACACCGGGGAGCTGTTTTTT. Residues: CASSLIGTRNTGELFF.

The J gene is TRBJ1-1, the V gene TRBV10-3; D gene unclear. V lost 0 bases and J 8 bases, leaving 10 bases between the germline ends. The CDR3 is 13 residues long. Germline V lookup: CDR1 ENHRY, CDR2 SYGVKD. CDR3 residues: CAISESTSREAFF. The CDR3 DNA sequence: TGTGCCATCAGTGAGTCGACTTCCCGCGAAGCTTTCTTT.

This clonotype appeared many times. The chain employs TRBV12-3 or TRBV12-4 and TRBJ1-2; no reliable D call. Deletions cut 3 bases from V and 2 bases from J, with 10 bases between. The CDR3 loop spans 14 amino acids. CDR3 in amino acids: CASSFLPGNYGYTF. CDR3 sequence (DNA): TGTGCCAGCAGTTTTCTCCCGGGGAACTATGGCTACACCTTC.

This clonotype was counted between two and nine times. This chain uses TRBV11-3 with TRBJ2-3; TRBD1 matches at 8 bases. In germline, CDR1 is SGHNT, CDR2 YENEEA. V was clipped by 1 base and J by 10 bases; unmatched bases: 4. The CDR3 extends over 13 amino acids. The CDR3 loop reads CASSLGDRLPQYF. Written as DNA, the CDR3 is TGTGCCAGCAGCTTAGGGGACAGGTTGCCGCAGTATTTT. Based on the CDR3 plus reference TRBV11-3 and TRBJ2-3, the full variable domain is EAGVVQSPRYKIIEKKQPVAFWCNPISGHNTLYWYLQNLGQGPELLIRYENEEAVDDSQLPKDRFSAERLKGVDSTLKIQPAELGDSAVYLCASSLGDRLPQYFGPGTRLTVL.

This rearrangement joins TRBV12-5 to TRBJ2-3, with 10 positions matching TRBD2. CDR1 and CDR2 from the germline V gene are LGHNT and FRNRAP. The trim removed 5 bases at V and 4 bases at J, leaving 3 bases unmatched. The CDR3 consists of 14 residues. CDR3 nucleotide sequence: TGTGCTAGTGGTCCAGCGGGAGGGGCAGATACGCAGTATTTT. Translation gives CASGPAGGADTQYF.

This clonotype was observed many times. The gene calls are TRBV9 and TRBJ2-1, with TRBD2 matching 8 bases. Germline V gene lookup returns CDR1 SGDLS and CDR2 YYNGEE. The CDR3 has 15 amino acids. V shed 0 bases and J 5 bases; nucleotides not matched to a gene: 4. DNA for the CDR3: TGTGCCAGCAGCGTAGCCCCGGGAGGGGACAATGAGCAGTTCTTC. This encodes CASSVAPGGDNEQFF.

On this clonotype itself: A much larger clone lies one base from this, so it may be a read error. For the CDR3, the DNA is TGTGCCAGCAGTTTATTTATTGTTAGCTCCTGCAATGAGCAGTTCTTC. Encoded protein: CASSLFIVSSCNEQFF. The chain links TRBV28 to TRBJ2-1; D unresolved. This CDR3 contains 16 residues. Looked up from germline, CDR1 is MDHEN and CDR2 is SYDVKM.